One T cell receptor (beta chain) is described in this entry. TCRdb keeps only in-frame clones here, not all; method: immunoSEQ multiplex PCR. The sample has around 17,000 clones; under 80% are singletons. The ends were cut back, 6 bases at V and 10 bases at J, with 22 bases in the middle. The germline gives CDR1 SGHDT, CDR2 YYEEEE. The CDR3 has 14 amino acids. The entry originates in a study of T cell repertoires in ileal Crohn's disease. V gene TRBV5-6 combines with J gene TRBJ1-2; D is possibly TRBD1 (5 bases). This receptor was identified in an adult with Crohn's disease. Sequenced material: ileal tissue. CDR3 in DNA: TGTGCCAGCACCTGGGGGGTTCAAGACCTATCCTACACCTTC. Protein product: CASTWGVQDLSYTF.